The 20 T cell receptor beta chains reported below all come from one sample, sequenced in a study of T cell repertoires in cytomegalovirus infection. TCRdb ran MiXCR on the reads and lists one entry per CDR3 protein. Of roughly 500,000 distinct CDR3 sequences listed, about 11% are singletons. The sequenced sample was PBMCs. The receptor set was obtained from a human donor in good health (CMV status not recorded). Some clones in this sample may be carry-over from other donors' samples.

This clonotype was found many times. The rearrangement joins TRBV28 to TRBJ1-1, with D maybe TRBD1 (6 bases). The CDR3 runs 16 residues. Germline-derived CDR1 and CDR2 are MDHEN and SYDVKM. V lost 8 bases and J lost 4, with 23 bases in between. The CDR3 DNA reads TGTGCCAGCTTTCGGATGGGCCGGGGGCGCCGCACTGAAGCTTTCTTT. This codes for CASFRMGRGRRTEAFF.

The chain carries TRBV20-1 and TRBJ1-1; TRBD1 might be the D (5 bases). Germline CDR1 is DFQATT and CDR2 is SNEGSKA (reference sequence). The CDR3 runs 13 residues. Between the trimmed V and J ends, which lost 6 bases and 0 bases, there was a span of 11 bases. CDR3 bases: TGCAGTGCCTTGGAGACAGTGAACACTGAAGCTTTCTTT. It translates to CSALETVNTEAFF.

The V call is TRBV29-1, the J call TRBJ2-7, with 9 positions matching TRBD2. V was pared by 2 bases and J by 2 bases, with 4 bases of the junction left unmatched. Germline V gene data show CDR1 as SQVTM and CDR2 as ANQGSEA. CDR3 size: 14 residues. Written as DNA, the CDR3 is TGCAGCGTTGAACTCCCTAGCGGGACCTACGAGCAGTACTTC. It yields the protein CSVELPSGTYEQYF.

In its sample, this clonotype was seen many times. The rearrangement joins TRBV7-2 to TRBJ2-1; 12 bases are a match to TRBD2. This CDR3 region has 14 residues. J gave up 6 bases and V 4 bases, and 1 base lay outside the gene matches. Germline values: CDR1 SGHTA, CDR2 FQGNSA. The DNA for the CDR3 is TGTGCCAGCAGCTCTAGCGGGGGGGGCAATGAGCAGTTCTTC. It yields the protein CASSSSGGGNEQFF.

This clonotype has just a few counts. For the CDR3, the DNA is TGTGCCAGCAGCTTAGTAGACAGTGGTAGCACCGGGGAGCTGTTTTTT. This encodes CASSLVDSGSTGELFF. The rearrangement joins TRBV7-7 to TRBJ2-2; weak D call: TRBD1 (5 bases). Germline lookup yields CDR1 SSHAT and CDR2 FNYEAQ (reference sequence). Trimming cost V 1 base and J 4 bases, with 13 bases left between them. There are 16 residues in the CDR3.

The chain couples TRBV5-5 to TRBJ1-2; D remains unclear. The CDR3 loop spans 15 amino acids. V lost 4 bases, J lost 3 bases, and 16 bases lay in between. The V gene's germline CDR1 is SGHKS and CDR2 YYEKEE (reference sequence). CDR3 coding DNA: TGTGCCAGCAGCCCGGGTGAAGCGAGCGACTATGGCTACACCTTC. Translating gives CASSPGEASDYGYTF.

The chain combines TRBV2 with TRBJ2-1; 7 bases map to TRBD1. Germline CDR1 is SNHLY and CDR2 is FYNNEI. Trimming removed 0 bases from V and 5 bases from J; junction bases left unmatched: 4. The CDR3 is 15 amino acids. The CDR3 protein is CASSEAGQSNNEQFF. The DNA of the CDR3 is TGTGCCAGCAGTGAAGCGGGACAGTCTAACAATGAGCAGTTCTTC.

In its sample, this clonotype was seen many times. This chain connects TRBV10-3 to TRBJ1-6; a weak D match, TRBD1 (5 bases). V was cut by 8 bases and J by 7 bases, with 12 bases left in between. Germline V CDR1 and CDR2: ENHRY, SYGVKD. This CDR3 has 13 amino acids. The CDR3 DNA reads TGTGCCATCCGCAGGGTGAGGAATTCACCCCTCCACTTT. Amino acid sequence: CAIRRVRNSPLHF.

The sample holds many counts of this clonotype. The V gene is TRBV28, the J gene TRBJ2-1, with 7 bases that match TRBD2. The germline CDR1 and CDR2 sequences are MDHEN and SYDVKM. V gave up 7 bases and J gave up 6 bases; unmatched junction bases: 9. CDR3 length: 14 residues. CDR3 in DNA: TGTGCCAGCACCCTGACGGGAGGAGTCAATGAGCAGTTCTTC. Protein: CASTLTGGVNEQFF. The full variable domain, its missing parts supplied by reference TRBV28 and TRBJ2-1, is DVKVTQSSRYLVKRTGEKVFLECVQDMDHENMFWYRQDPGLGLRLIYFSYDVKMKEKGDIPEGYSVSREKKERFSLILESASTNQTSMYLCASTLTGGVNEQFFGPGTRLTVL.

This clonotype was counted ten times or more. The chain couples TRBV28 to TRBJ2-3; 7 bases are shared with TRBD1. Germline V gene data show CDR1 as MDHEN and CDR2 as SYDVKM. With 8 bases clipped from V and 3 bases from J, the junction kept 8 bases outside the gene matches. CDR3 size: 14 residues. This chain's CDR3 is CASLTGTRTDTQYF. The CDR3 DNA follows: TGTGCCAGCTTGACAGGGACCCGGACAGATACGCAGTATTTT.

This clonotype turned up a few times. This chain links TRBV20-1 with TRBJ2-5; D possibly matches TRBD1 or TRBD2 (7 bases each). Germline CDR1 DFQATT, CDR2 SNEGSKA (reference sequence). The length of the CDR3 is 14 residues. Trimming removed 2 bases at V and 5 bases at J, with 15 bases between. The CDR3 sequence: CSARLTGREETQYF. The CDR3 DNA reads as TGCAGTGCTAGATTGACAGGGCGGGAGGAGACCCAGTACTTC.

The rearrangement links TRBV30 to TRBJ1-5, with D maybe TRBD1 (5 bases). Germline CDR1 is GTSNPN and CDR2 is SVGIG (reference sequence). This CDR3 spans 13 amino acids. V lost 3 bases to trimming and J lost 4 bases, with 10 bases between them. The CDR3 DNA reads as TGTGCCTGGAGAAGGACACCTAATCAGCCCCAGCATTTT. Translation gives CAWRRTPNQPQHF.

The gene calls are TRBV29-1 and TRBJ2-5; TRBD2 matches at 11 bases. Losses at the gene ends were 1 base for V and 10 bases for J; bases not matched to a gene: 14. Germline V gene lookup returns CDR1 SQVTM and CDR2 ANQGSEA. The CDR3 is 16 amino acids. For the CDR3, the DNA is TGCAGCGTTGAAGGGTTCCCCGGGACTAGCGGAGCGGTCCAGTACTTC. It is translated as CSVEGFPGTSGAVQYF. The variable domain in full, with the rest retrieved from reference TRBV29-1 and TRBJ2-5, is SAVISQKPSRDICQRGTSLTIQCQVDSQVTMMFWYRQQPGQSLTLIATANQGSEATYESGFVIDKFPISRPNLTFSTLTVSNMSPEDSSIYLCSVEGFPGTSGAVQYFGPGTRLLVL.

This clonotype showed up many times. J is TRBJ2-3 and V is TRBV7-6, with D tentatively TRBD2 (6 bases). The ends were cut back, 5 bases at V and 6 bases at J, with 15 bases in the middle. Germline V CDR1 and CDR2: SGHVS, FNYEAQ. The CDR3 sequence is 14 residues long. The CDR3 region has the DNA TGTGCCAGCAGCCCCCCCGGGAGAGCCGATACGCAGTATTTT. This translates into CASSPPGRADTQYF. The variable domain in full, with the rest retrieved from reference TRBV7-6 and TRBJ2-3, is GAGVSQSPRYKVTKRGQDVALRCDPISGHVSLYWYRQALGQGPEFLTYFNYEAQQDKSGLPNDRFSAERPEGSISTLTIQRTEQRDSAMYRCASSPPGRADTQYFGPGTRLTVL.

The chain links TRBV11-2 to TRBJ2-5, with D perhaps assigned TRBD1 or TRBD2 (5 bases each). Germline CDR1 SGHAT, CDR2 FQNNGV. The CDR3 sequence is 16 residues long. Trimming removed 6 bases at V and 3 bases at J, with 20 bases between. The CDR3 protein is CASRPNPGPREETQYF. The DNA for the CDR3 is TGTGCCAGCAGACCCAATCCGGGGCCCCGGGAAGAGACCCAGTACTTC.

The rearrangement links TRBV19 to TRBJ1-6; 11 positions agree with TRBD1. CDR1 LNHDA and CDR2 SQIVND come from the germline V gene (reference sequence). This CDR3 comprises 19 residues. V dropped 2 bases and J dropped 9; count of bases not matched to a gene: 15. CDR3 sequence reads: CASSIFGQGARRSGSPLHF. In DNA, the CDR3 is TGTGCCAGTAGTATATTTGGACAGGGGGCGCGACGTTCGGGTTCACCCCTCCACTTT.

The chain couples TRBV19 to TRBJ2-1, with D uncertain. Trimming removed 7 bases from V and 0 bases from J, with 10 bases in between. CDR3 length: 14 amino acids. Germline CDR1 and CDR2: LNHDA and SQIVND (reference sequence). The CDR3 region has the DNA TGTGCCAGTACGCCTACGAGCTCCTACAATGAGCAGTTCTTC. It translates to CASTPTSSYNEQFF. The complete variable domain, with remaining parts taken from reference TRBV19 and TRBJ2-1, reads DGGITQSPKYLFRKEGQNVTLSCEQNLNHDAMYWYRQDPGQGLRLIYYSQIVNDFQKGDIAEGYSVSREKKESFPLTVTSAQKNPTAFYLCASTPTSSYNEQFFGPGTRLTVL.

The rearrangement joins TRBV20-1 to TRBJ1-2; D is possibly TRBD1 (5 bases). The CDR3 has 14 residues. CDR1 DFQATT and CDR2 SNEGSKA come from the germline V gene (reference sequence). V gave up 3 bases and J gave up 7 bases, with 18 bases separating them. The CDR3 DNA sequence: TGCAGTGCTAGGGGGTTCAGGGATGAGATTGGCTACACCTTC. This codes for CSARGFRDEIGYTF.

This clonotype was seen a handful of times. CDR3 sequence (DNA): TGTGCCAGCAGCTTAAACAGGGCGGGTTACGAGCAGTACTTC. Its translation: CASSLNRAGYEQYF. This rearrangement joins TRBV13 to TRBJ2-7, with D tentatively TRBD1 (6 bases). Trimming removed 2 bases at V and 4 bases at J, with 12 bases between. CDR3 size: 14 residues. Germline V gene data show CDR1 as PRHDT and CDR2 as FYEKMQ (reference sequence).

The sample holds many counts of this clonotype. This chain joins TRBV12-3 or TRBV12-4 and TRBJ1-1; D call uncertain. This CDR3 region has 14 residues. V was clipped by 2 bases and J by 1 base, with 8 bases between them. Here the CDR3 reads CASSLTPGNTEAFF. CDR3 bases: TGTGCCAGCAGTTTAACCCCAGGGAACACTGAAGCTTTCTTT.